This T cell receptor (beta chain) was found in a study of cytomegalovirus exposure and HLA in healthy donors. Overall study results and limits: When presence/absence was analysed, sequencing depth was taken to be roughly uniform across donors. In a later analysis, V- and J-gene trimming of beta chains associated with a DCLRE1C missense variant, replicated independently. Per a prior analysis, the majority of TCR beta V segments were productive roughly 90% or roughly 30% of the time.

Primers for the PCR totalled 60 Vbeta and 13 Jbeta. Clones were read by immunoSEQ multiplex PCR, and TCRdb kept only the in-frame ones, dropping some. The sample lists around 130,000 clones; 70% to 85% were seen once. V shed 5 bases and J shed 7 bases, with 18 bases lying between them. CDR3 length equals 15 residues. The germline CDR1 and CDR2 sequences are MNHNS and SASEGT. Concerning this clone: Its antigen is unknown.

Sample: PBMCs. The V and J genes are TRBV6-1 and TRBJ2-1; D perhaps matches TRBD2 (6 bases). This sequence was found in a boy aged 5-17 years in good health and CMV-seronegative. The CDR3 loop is CASSPIPGLTNEQFF. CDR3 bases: TGTGCCAGCAGTCCAATCCCGGGACTTACGAATGAGCAGTTCTTC.